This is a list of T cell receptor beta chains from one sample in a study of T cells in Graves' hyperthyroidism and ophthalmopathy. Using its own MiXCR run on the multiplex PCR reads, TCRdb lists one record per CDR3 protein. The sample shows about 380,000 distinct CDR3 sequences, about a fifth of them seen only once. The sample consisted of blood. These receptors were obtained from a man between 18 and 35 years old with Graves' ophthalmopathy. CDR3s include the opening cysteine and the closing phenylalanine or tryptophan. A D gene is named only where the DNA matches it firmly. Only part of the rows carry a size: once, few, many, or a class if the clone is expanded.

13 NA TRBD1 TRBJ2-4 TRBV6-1 CATLDRGLNIQYF TGTGCCACATTAGACAGGGGACTAAACATTCAGTACTTC
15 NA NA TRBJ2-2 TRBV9 CASSSQAVDTGELFF TGTGCCAGCAGCTCCCAGGCGGTGGACACCGGGGAGCTGTTTTTT
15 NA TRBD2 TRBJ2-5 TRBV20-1 CSARGGLAGGETQYF TGCAGTGCTAGAGGAGGGCTAGCGGGGGGAGAGACCCAGTACTTC
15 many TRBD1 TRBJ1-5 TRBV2 CASSEGTGGGQPQHF TGTGCCAGCAGTGAAGGAACAGGGGGCGGTCAGCCCCAGCATTTT
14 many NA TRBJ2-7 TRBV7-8 CASSDRAGYYEQYF TGTGCCAGCAGCGACAGAGCAGGTTACTACGAGCAGTACTTC
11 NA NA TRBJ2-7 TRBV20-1 CSAMDSYEQYF TGCAGTGCCATGGACAGCTACGAGCAGTACTTC
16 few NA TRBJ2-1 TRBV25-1 CASSEWGASGGGEQFF TGTGCCAGCAGTGAATGGGGGGCTAGCGGCGGAGGTGAGCAGTTCTTC
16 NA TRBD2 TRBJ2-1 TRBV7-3 CASSFSSGGAYNEQFF TGTGCCAGCAGCTTCTCTAGCGGGGGGGCCTACAATGAGCAGTTCTTC
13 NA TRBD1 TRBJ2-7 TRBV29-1 CSVSGTGASEQYF TGCAGCGTTTCCGGGACAGGGGCTTCCGAGCAGTACTTC
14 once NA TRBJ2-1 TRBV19 CASRPSGHGNEQFF TGTGCCAGTAGACCTTCCGGGCACGGCAATGAGCAGTTCTTC
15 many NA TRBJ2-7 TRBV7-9 CASSLKRGLWYEQYF TGTGCCAGCAGCTTAAAAAGAGGGCTTTGGTACGAGCAGTACTTC
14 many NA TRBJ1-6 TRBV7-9 CASSLGGSGSPLHF TGTGCCAGCAGCTTAGGGGGCTCGGGTTCACCCCTCCACTTT
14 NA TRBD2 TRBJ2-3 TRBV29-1 CSVLGTSGTDTQYF TGCAGCGTCCTCGGGACTAGCGGCACAGATACGCAGTATTTT
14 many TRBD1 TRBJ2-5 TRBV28 CASSTPRTGRTQYF TGTGCCAGCAGTACCCCTCGGACAGGGCGGACCCAGTACTTC
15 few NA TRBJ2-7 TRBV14 CASSQGLTYPYEQYF TGTGCCAGCAGCCAAGGGTTGACCTACCCTTACGAGCAGTACTTC
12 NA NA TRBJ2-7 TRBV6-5 CASSSRGEEQYF TGTGCCAGCAGTTCCCGAGGGGAGGAGCAGTACTTC
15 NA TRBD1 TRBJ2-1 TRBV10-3 CAISVGTGGYNEQFF TGTGCCATCAGTGTGGGGACAGGAGGCTACAATGAGCAGTTCTTC
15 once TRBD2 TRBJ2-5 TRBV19 CASSMSSGGGEVQYF TGTGCCAGTAGTATGAGCAGCGGGGGGGGCGAGGTCCAGTACTTC
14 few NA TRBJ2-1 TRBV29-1 CSVETGTSYNEQFF TGCAGCGTGGAGACAGGAACGTCCTACAATGAGCAGTTCTTC
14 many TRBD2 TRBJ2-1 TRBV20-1 CSARTSGTVHEQFF TGCAGTGCCAGGACTAGCGGGACAGTACATGAGCAGTTCTTC
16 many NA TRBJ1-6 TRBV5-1 CASSLTGPTGNSPLHF TGCGCCAGCAGCTTAACCGGGCCTACGGGGAATTCACCCCTCCACTTT
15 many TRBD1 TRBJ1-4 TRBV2 CASRKGQTTNEKLFF TGTGCCAGCAGGAAGGGACAGACAACTAATGAAAAACTGTTTTTT
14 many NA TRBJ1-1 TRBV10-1 CASSPAGQNTEAFF TGCGCCAGCAGTCCGGCAGGGCAGAACACTGAAGCTTTCTTT
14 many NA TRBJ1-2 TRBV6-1 CASSSTTANYGYTF TGTGCCAGCAGTTCAACGACAGCCAACTATGGCTACACCTTC
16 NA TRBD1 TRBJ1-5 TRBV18 CASSPLTRGSHQPQHF TGTGCCAGCTCACCACTGACCAGGGGGTCCCATCAGCCCCAGCATTTT
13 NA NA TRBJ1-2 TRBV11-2 CASSGHGPRGYTF TGTGCCAGCTCCGGGCATGGGCCTCGGGGCTACACCTTC
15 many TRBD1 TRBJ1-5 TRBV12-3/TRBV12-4 CATRRDRGLVQPQHF TGTGCCACCCGGCGGGACAGGGGGCTGGTTCAGCCCCAGCATTTT
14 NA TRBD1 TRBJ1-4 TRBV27 CASGPDRGRGKLFF TGTGCCAGCGGGCCCGACAGGGGGCGCGGAAAACTGTTTTTT
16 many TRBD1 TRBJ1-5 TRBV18 CASSRGTGGGNQPQHF TGTGCCAGCTCCCGGGGGACAGGCGGTGGCAATCAGCCCCAGCATTTT
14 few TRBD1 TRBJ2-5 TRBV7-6 CASSLGTGYETQYF TGTGCCAGCAGCCTCGGGACAGGGTACGAGACCCAGTACTTC
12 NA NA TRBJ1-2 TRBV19 CASRPQGYGYTF TGTGCCAGTAGACCACAGGGATATGGCTACACCTTC